This T cell receptor beta chain emerged from a study of CD8+ T cells in alopecia areata. Study results and caveats: On tofacitinib, scalp clonality and expanded CD8+ clones among top 100 fell significantly.

RNA extraction was followed by reverse transcription into cDNA, which acted as the sequencing template. Sequenced by immunoSEQ multiplex PCR; TCRdb stores in-frame clones only, minus some. This sample has some 150,000 clones, with roughly 80% found just once. Trimming removed 3 bases at V and 1 base at J, with 14 bases between. From germline, CDR1 is LNHDA and CDR2 SQIVND (reference sequence). CDR3 length: 16 amino acids. With respect to this clone: Its antigen is undetermined.

Treatment indicated: oral pan-JAK inhibitor, 5-10 mg twice daily. Sorting separated CD4+ and CD8+ T cells out of PBMCs. The TCR originated in a human donor with alopecia areata. The sequences come from CD8+ T cells sorted from blood, collected at week 4, from a patient treated with tofacitinib. V usage is TRBV19 and J usage is TRBJ2-3; D is ambiguous. CDR3 sequence (DNA): TGTGCCAGTAGTATTATAACGGCCCGGGGCACAGATACGCAGTATTTT. Translated, it gives CASSIITARGTDTQYF.